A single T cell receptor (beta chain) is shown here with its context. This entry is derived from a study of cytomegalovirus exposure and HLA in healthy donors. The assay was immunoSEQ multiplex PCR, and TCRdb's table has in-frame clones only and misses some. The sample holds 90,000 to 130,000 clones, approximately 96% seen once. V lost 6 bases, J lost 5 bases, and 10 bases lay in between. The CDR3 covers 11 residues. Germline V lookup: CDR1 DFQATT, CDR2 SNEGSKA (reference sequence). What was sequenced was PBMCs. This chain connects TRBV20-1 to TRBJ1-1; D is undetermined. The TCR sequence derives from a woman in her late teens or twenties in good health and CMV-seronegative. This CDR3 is CSATPGTEAFF. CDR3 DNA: TGCAGTGCAACTCCGGGGACTGAAGCTTTCTTT.